Listed below are T cell receptor beta chains from one sample, sequenced in a study of regulatory T cells in long-lasting Graves disease. TCRdb re-called the multiplex PCR reads through MiXCR, storing one row per CDR3 protein. In the table there are some 280,000 distinct CDR3 sequences, around 21% of which are singletons. The sequencing here drew on peripheral blood mononuclear cells (PBMCs), taken when the disease was refractory, from a patient treated with antithyroid drugs. All receptors derive from a female donor with Graves disease. Both conserved end residues are part of each CDR3.

j_gene,v_gene,CDR3aa
TRBJ1-3,TRBV6-2/TRBV6-3,CASRMTADSGNTIYF
TRBJ2-2,TRBV6-1,CASSEGQGANTGELFF
TRBJ2-7,TRBV28,CASRDPQDDEQYF
TRBJ1-1,TRBV4-3,CASSQGQVDLNTEAFF
TRBJ2-5,TRBV7-2,CASSSGLVDRETQYF
TRBJ1-1,TRBV7-2,CASSAYAPGPEAFF
TRBJ1-1,TRBV9,CASSVGPGSEAFF
TRBJ2-1,TRBV14,CASSSRQGDYNEQFF
TRBJ1-1,TRBV30,CAWSVQDRREAFF
TRBJ1-5,TRBV10-3,CAISREGNQPQHF
TRBJ2-5,TRBV10-3,CAISISVQETQYF
TRBJ2-5,TRBV6-5,CASSYSVAGTQETQYF
TRBJ1-1,TRBV7-2,CASSPLGGGTEAFF
TRBJ1-5,TRBV19,CASSQQSEQPQHF
TRBJ1-2,TRBV4-1,CASSQGTGGPYGYTF
TRBJ1-1,TRBV7-9,CASSLMTNTEAFF
TRBJ2-2,TRBV20-1,CSAREGATDTGELFF
TRBJ2-7,TRBV6-2/TRBV6-3,CASSYLHSYEQYF
TRBJ2-5,TRBV20-1,CSASEKRLQKETQYF
TRBJ2-5,TRBV12-3/TRBV12-4,CASSFSGAGETQYF
TRBJ2-7,TRBV5-1,CASSNGGAYEQYF
TRBJ2-7,TRBV11-2,CASTLMGGEQYF
TRBJ1-1,TRBV24-1,CATSDLARVAEAFF
TRBJ1-4,TRBV6-1,CASTTEGRKLFF
TRBJ2-2,TRBV14,CASSPDRITGELFF
TRBJ2-5,TRBV3-1,CASSQDSGLGETQYF
TRBJ2-7,TRBV11-2,CASSAGTSGPYEQYF
TRBJ2-6,TRBV6-5,CASSYLRSPTGANVLTF
TRBJ2-5,TRBV6-1,CASSEMPGTQETQYF
TRBJ2-5,TRBV2,CASSRTSGSSQETQYF
TRBJ2-7,TRBV7-9,CASSLDAEAYEQYF
TRBJ2-7,TRBV27,CASSRQGIRYEQYF
TRBJ1-1,TRBV6-2/TRBV6-3,CASTQDRGTEAFF
TRBJ2-7,TRBV20-1,CSATSGSTYEQYF